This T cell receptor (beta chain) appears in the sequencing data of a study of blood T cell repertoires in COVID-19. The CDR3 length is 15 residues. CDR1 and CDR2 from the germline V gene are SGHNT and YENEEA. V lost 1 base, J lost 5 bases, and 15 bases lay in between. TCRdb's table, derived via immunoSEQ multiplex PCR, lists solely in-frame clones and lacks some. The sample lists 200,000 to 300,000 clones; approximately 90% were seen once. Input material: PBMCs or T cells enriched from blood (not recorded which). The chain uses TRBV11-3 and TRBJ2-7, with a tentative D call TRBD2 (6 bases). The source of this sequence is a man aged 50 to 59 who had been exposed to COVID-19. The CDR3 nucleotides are TGTGCCAGCAGCTTAGGGAGGGCGGGGCCGGACGAGCAGTACTTC. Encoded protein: CASSLGRAGPDEQYF.